This record concerns one TCR beta chain sequence. Its target is not known. The sample is drawn from a study of CD8 T cells in ankylosing spondylitis. The CDR3 covers 13 residues. CDR1 is SGDLS, CDR2 YYNGEE, per germline. The V and J ends lost 0 bases and 8 bases respectively, with 9 bases between them. Notes on the study in general: Reportedly, matched ankylosing spondylitis synovial fluid was significantly enriched for disease-linked clones. For ankylosing spondylitis blood, a TCR beta motif of about eight highly homologous variants appeared characteristic. Peripheral blood samples showed relatively rare disease-linked clones, and these clones were CD8+. Several of the motif variants were reported before in synovial fluid and blood from reactive arthritis.

By quantitative 5'-RACE with molecular barcodes, the TCR beta libraries were made. Each CDR3 protein is one row after TCRdb ran MiXCR on the 5' RACE reads. The sample shows hundreds of thousands of distinct CDR3 sequences, 18% of them seen only once. The receptor was isolated from a male donor with ankylosing spondylitis. V usage is TRBV9 and J usage is TRBJ2-1; D uncertain. The sequenced sample consisted of blood, either unsorted or a sorted T cell fraction (not recorded which). DNA of the CDR3: TGTGCCAGCAGCGTAGTCCCGGGCGATGAGCAGTTCTTC. Protein product: CASSVVPGDEQFF.